The entry that follows covers one T cell receptor beta chain sequence. The data are from a study of T cell responses to AZD1222 COVID-19 vaccine. Clones were sequenced by immunoSEQ multiplex PCR, and TCRdb holds only the in-frame ones, with some missing. The table lists 150,000 to 160,000 clones, 70% to 90% of them singletons. Germline V gene sequence: CDR1 SGHRS, CDR2 YFSETQ. V dropped 2 bases and J dropped 8 bases, with 13 bases sitting between them. The CDR3 loop spans 14 amino acids. The sequence derives from an adult who had recovered from COVID-19. The chain couples TRBV5-1 to TRBJ1-4; possible D gene TRBD1, 6 bases. Sequenced material: peripheral blood, taken after recovery from COVID-19. The CDR3 nucleotides are TGCGCCAGCAGCTTACAGGGAAGAGAAGAAAAACTGTTTTTT. Amino acid sequence: CASSLQGREEKLFF.